The 9 T cell receptor beta chains presented below share a single source sample, sequenced in a study of cytomegalovirus exposure and HLA in healthy donors. PCR primers comprised 60 Vbeta and 13 Jbeta primers. Sequenced by immunoSEQ multiplex PCR; TCRdb stores in-frame clones only, minus some. The sample holds 150,000 to 200,000 clones, around 80% seen once. Material: PBMCs. The origin of the receptors is a young man in good health and CMV-seronegative.

The chain uses TRBV5-1 and TRBJ1-6; D not resolved. The length of the CDR3 is 15 residues. With 0 bases removed from V and 7 bases from J, the gap between germline ends came to 11 bases. CDR1 is SGHRS, CDR2 YFSETQ, per germline. Written as DNA, the CDR3 is TGCGCCAGCAGCTTGGTTCCAGTGCCAAATTCACCCCTCCACTTT. Translating it yields CASSLVPVPNSPLHF.

The V and J genes are TRBV5-6 and TRBJ2-7, with 10 bases matching TRBD1. CDR1 is SGHDT and CDR2 is YYEEEE in the germline V gene. The CDR3 contains 14 residues. Germline trimming cut 1 base from V and 5 bases from J; bases unmatched to any gene: 3. CDR3 coding DNA: TGTGCCAGCAGCTTGTGGGACAGGGGCCACGAGCAGTACTTC. Protein product: CASSLWDRGHEQYF. Full variable domain (rest looked up from reference TRBV5-6 and TRBJ2-7): DAGVTQSPTHLIKTRGQQVTLRCSPKSGHDTVSWYQQALGQGPQFIFQYYEEEERQRGNFPDRFSGHQFPNYSSELNVNALLLGDSALYLCASSLWDRGHEQYFGPGTRLTVT.

The chain has TRBV4-1 and TRBJ2-3, with a weak D call TRBD1 (6 bases). The germline V and J ends were trimmed by 2 bases and 2 bases, with 14 bases remaining between them. There are 16 residues in the CDR3. Germline CDR1 is MGHRA and CDR2 is YSYEKL. CDR3 coding DNA: TGCGCCAGCAGCCAACCTTTCCGGACAGTCACAGATACGCAGTATTTT. Residues: CASSQPFRTVTDTQYF.

V gene TRBV2 combines with J gene TRBJ1-5; D gene uncertain. The CDR3 runs 13 residues. V was pared by 8 bases and J by 3 bases, with 11 bases between. Germline CDR1 and CDR2: SNHLY and FYNNEI. In nucleotides, the CDR3 is TGTGCCAGCGAATACAGTCCCAATCAGCCCCAGCATTTT. Translating it yields CASEYSPNQPQHF. The full variable domain, its missing parts supplied by reference TRBV2 and TRBJ1-5, is EPEVTQTPSHQVTQMGQEVILRCVPISNHLYFYWYRQILGQKVEFLVSFYNNEISEKSEIFDDQFSVERPDGSNFTLKIRSTKLEDSAMYFCASEYSPNQPQHFGDGTRLSIL.

V gene TRBV30 combines with J gene TRBJ1-4, with D uncertain. The germline V gene has CDR1 GTSNPN and CDR2 SVGIG (reference sequence). V lost 8 bases and J lost 3, with 13 bases in between. This CDR3 comprises 13 residues. CDR3 loop: CAQGGKPNEKLFF. CDR3 nucleotide sequence: TGTGCCCAAGGAGGGAAGCCTAATGAAAAACTGTTTTTT.

This chain links TRBV5-5 with TRBJ2-6; D is undetermined. The CDR3 is made up of 15 amino acids. The germline V gene encodes CDR1 SGHKS and CDR2 YYEKEE (reference sequence). Deletions cut 1 base from V and 0 bases from J, with 5 bases between. This chain's CDR3 is CASSLPRSGANVLTF. CDR3 DNA: TGTGCCAGCAGCTTGCCGCGCTCTGGGGCCAACGTCCTGACTTTC.

This chain links TRBV28 with TRBJ2-1, with a weak D call TRBD2 (6 bases). Germline V gene data show CDR1 as MDHEN and CDR2 as SYDVKM. Trimming removed 4 bases at V and 6 bases at J, with 22 bases between. The CDR3 consists of 17 residues. CDR3 in DNA: TGTGCCAGCAGTTCACCCGCTAGGCTGGGAGGATTCAATGAGCAGTTCTTC. This encodes CASSSPARLGGFNEQFF.

The V gene is TRBV20-1, the J gene TRBJ2-5; perhaps TRBD1 as D (5 bases). V dropped 6 bases and J dropped 5 bases, with 10 bases sitting between them. CDR1 DFQATT and CDR2 SNEGSKA come from the germline V gene (reference sequence). The CDR3 is made up of 11 amino acids. The CDR3 coding sequence is TGCAGTGCCCAGGGTTTGGAGACCCAGTACTTC. It yields the protein CSAQGLETQYF.

The genes are TRBV5-4 and TRBJ1-5, with TRBD1 as a possible D gene (5 bases). V lost 3 bases, J lost 3 bases, and 10 bases lay in between. Germline V gene lookup returns CDR1 SGHNT and CDR2 YYREEE (reference sequence). This CDR3 has 14 amino acids. This chain's CDR3 is CASSYGGFNQPQHF. The CDR3 DNA follows: TGTGCCAGCAGCTACGGGGGGTTCAATCAGCCCCAGCATTTT.